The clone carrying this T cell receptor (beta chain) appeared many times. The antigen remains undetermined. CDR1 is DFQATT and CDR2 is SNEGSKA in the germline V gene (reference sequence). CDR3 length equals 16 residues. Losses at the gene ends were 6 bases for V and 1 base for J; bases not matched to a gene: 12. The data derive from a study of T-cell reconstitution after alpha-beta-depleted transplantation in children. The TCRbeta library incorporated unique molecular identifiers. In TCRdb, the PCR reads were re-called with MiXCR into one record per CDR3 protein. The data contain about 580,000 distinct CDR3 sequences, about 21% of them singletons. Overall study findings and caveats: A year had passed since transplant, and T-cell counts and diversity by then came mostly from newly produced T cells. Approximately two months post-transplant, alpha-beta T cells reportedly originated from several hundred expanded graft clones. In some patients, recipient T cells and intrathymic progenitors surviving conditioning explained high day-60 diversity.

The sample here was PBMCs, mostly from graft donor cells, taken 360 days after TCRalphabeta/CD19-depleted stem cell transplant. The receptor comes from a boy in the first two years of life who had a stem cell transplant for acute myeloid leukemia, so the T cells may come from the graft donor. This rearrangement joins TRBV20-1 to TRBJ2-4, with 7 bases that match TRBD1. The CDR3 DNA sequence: TGCAGTGCCCCGAACCCCGCGACAGGGGCCAAAAACATTCAGTACTTC. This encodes CSAPNPATGAKNIQYF.